A single sample gave rise to the 18 T cell receptor beta chains below, sequenced in a study of T cells after posttransplantation cyclophosphamide. A marrow graft followed busulfan-fludarabine conditioning, with cyclophosphamide on days +3 and +4. Here immunoSEQ multiplex PCR was the method, and the copy in TCRdb shows in-frame clones only, minus some. The sample includes 9,000 to 13,000 clones, around four fifths of them seen just once. The sequenced sample was PBMCs, obtained more than 1,700 days after allogeneic stem cell transplant with posttransplant cyclophosphamide. The origin of the receptors is a female patient aged 45-60 years who received an allogeneic stem cell transplant from a related donor, was CMV-positive, and had no GVHD. The graft donor may have contributed some T cells.

The chain carries TRBV4-1 and TRBJ2-7; D possibly corresponds to TRBD1 (5 bases). Trimming cost V 1 base and J 4 bases, with 11 bases left between them. In germline, CDR1 is MGHRA, CDR2 YSYEKL. The CDR3 totals 14 residues. CDR3 loop: CASSQVVRDYEQYF. CDR3 coding DNA: TGCGCCAGCAGCCAAGTCGTCAGGGATTACGAGCAGTACTTC.

CDR3 protein: CASSLLSGRQETQYF. CDR3 in DNA: TGTGCCAGCAGTTTACTTAGCGGGAGGCAAGAGACCCAGTACTTC. The rearrangement uses TRBV28 and TRBJ2-5; 10 bases match TRBD2. Germline V lookup: CDR1 MDHEN, CDR2 SYDVKM. V lost 2 bases to trimming and J lost 2 bases; unmatched junction nucleotides: 2. The CDR3 has 15 amino acids.

V usage is TRBV5-1 and J usage is TRBJ1-1; the D gene is possibly TRBD1 (5 bases). The CDR3 has 13 amino acids. V was pared by 6 bases and J by 4 bases, with 13 bases between. Germline-derived CDR1 and CDR2 are SGHRS and YFSETQ. The CDR3 is CASILRGGTEAFF. The CDR3 coding sequence is TGCGCCAGCATCCTAAGGGGTGGCACTGAAGCTTTCTTT.

The chain recombines TRBV7-9 with TRBJ2-3; no firm D call. This CDR3 is 14 amino acids long. Between the trimmed V and J ends, which lost 3 bases and 1 base, there was a span of 8 bases. CDR1 and CDR2 (germline): SEHNR, FQNEAQ (reference sequence). CDR3: CASSLTAGTDTQYF. The CDR3 bases are TGTGCCAGCAGCTTGACCGCGGGCACAGATACGCAGTATTTT.

The rearrangement links TRBV11-2 to TRBJ2-2; D uncertain. The CDR3 is 14 amino acids. Per germline, CDR1 SGHAT and CDR2 FQNNGV. The germline V and J ends were trimmed by 3 bases and 0 bases, with 5 bases remaining between them. The CDR3, as DNA: TGTGCCAGCAGCTTTACGGCGAACACCGGGGAGCTGTTTTTT. Its protein product is CASSFTANTGELFF.

The chain is built from TRBV5-1 and TRBJ2-5, with TRBD1 matching over 7 bases. V trimming: 4 bases; J trimming: 2 bases; junction bases outside the gene matches: 5. The CDR3 has 14 amino acids. Germline-derived CDR1 and CDR2 are SGHRS and YFSETQ. CDR3 protein: CASSTRTGQETQYF. Here the CDR3 DNA reads TGCGCCAGCAGCACCCGGACAGGACAAGAGACCCAGTACTTC.

This chain uses TRBV2 with TRBJ1-1, with TRBD1 as a possible D gene (5 bases). V lost 4 bases, J lost 11 bases, and 11 bases lay in between. The CDR3 consists of 11 residues. CDR1 and CDR2 (germline): SNHLY, FYNNEI. The CDR3 loop is CASSAGLSAFF. The CDR3 DNA sequence: TGTGCCAGCAGTGCAGGGTTATCGGCTTTCTTT.

This chain uses TRBV18 with TRBJ2-5, with D possibly TRBD2 on 5 matching bases. CDR3 size: 14 residues. V lost 5 bases to trimming and J lost 5 bases, with 15 bases between them. Germline V lookup: CDR1 KGHSH, CDR2 LQKENI. The CDR3 DNA reads TGTGCCAGCTCAATAAACGTTGGGGAGGAGACCCAGTACTTC. This encodes CASSINVGEETQYF.

The V and J genes are TRBV4-3 and TRBJ1-2; 8 nucleotides agree with TRBD1. V shed 2 bases, J shed 3 bases, and the junction held 8 bases outside the gene matches. From germline, CDR1 is LGHNA and CDR2 YSLEER. This CDR3 has 16 amino acids. This chain's CDR3 is CASSQPSGGLYYGYTF. The CDR3 DNA is TGCGCCAGCAGCCAACCTTCAGGGGGCTTGTACTATGGCTACACCTTC.

This chain uses TRBV14 with TRBJ1-2; D unresolved. Germline assignment: CDR1 SGHDN and CDR2 FVKESK. The V end lost 3 bases, the J end lost 8 bases, and 16 bases lay between the germline ends. The CDR3 runs to 14 residues. The CDR3: CASSQARAGGGYTF. As DNA, the CDR3 is TGTGCCAGCAGCCAGGCGCGAGCGGGCGGCGGCTACACCTTC.

The chain is built from TRBV10-3 and TRBJ2-4, with 9 bases aligning to TRBD1. Looked up from germline, CDR1 is ENHRY and CDR2 is SYGVKD. The CDR3 covers 14 residues. The J segment lost 8 bases and the V segment lost 0 bases, leaving 2 bases of the junction unmatched. CDR3 residues: CAISESDRGHIQYF. The CDR3 coding sequence is TGTGCCATCAGTGAGTCGGACAGGGGACACATTCAGTACTTC.

J is TRBJ2-3 and V is TRBV7-2, with 8 bases identical to TRBD2. CDR1 and CDR2 (germline): SGHTA, FQGNSA. With 1 base clipped from V and 3 bases from J, the junction kept 6 bases outside the gene matches. This CDR3 comprises 16 residues. The CDR3 region is CASSLELAGGTDTQYF. The CDR3 DNA reads as TGTGCCAGCAGCTTAGAGTTGGCGGGAGGAACAGATACGCAGTATTTT.

The chain is built from TRBV2 and TRBJ1-5; D call uncertain. Trimming took off 2 bases at V and 0 bases at J, with 14 bases between the two ends. CDR1 and CDR2 from the germline V gene are SNHLY and FYNNEI. The CDR3 extends over 17 amino acids. The CDR3 DNA reads TGTGCCAGCAGTGAAAGGCAGGCAGAGTATAGCAATCAGCCCCAGCATTTT. This translates into CASSERQAEYSNQPQHF.

The rearrangement links TRBV28 to TRBJ2-7; the D is unclear. Trimming left V 6 bases short and J 3 bases short, with 15 bases between. Looked up from germline, CDR1 is MDHEN and CDR2 is SYDVKM. The CDR3 spans 14 residues. CDR3 sequence: CASRHPSSVYEQYF. The DNA of the CDR3 is TGTGCCAGCAGACACCCTAGTTCGGTCTACGAGCAGTACTTC.

The genes are TRBV5-1 and TRBJ2-7, with a weak D call TRBD2 (6 bases). Germline V gives CDR1 SGHRS, CDR2 YFSETQ. CDR3 length: 15 amino acids. The germline V and J ends were trimmed by 2 bases and 3 bases, with 15 bases remaining between them. Here the CDR3 DNA reads TGCGCCAGCAGCTTAGACCCCGGGAGCGACTACGAGCAGTACTTC. This translates into CASSLDPGSDYEQYF.

The chain uses TRBV29-1 and TRBJ2-7; TRBD2 matches at 9 bases. V trimming: 6 bases; J trimming: 3 bases; junction bases outside the gene matches: 9. The germline V gene encodes CDR1 SQVTM and CDR2 ANQGSEA. This CDR3 spans 14 amino acids. The CDR3 loop is CSVVSGSSFYEQYF. The CDR3 DNA reads as TGCAGCGTCGTTAGCGGGAGTAGTTTCTACGAGCAGTACTTC.

This clone was seen once. The V call is TRBV6-1, the J call TRBJ1-5, with a weak D call TRBD1 (6 bases). The CDR3 is 16 amino acids. Trimming shortened V by 0 bases and J by 7 bases, and 16 bases separated the two germline ends. The germline CDR1 and CDR2 sequences are MNHNS and SASEGT. CDR3 nucleotides: TGTGCCAGCAGTGAAGCTCGAGGGAACAGGGAGCAGCCCCAGCATTTT. Amino acid sequence: CASSEARGNREQPQHF.

The rearrangement links TRBV5-8 to TRBJ1-1; no clear D gene. V was cut by 7 bases and J by 9 bases, with 16 bases left in between. In germline, CDR1 is SGHTS, CDR2 YDEGEE. This CDR3 is built from 12 residues. The CDR3 bases are TGTGCCAGCGCTTTCTTGGAGGGTCAAGCTTTCTTT. As protein: CASAFLEGQAFF.